This T cell receptor beta chain derives from a study of regulatory T cells in long-lasting Graves disease. Study-wide results and limits: Persistent cases of Graves' showed reduced TCR diversity relative to newly diagnosed patients. Persistent disease preferred TRBV28, TRBJ1-2 and TRBJ2-5.

Trimming pared 6 bases from V and 7 bases from J, leaving 25 bases between. The CDR3 runs 17 residues. Germline assignment: CDR1 MNHEY and CDR2 SMNVEV (reference sequence). To make TCR beta libraries, researchers used iRepertoire HTBI primers and Arm-PCR of CDR3 regions. TCRdb independently ran MiXCR on the multiplex PCR reads; one entry per CDR3 protein. The repertoire holds 530,000 or so distinct CDR3 sequences, about 16% seen once, with around 12% in the top ten. As regards this clonotype: Its antigen is not identified.

Time point: newly diagnosed GD, antithyroid drugs for less than 3 months. The TCR library was prepared using RNA isolated from PBMCs. This same sample was also part of a study on T cells in Graves' hyperthyroidism and ophthalmopathy. That report adds: Most expanded thyroid clonotypes above 0.001 also appeared in blood.

The chain carries TRBV27 and TRBJ1-5; possible D gene TRBD1, 5 bases. This specimen was peripheral blood mononuclear cells (PBMCs), taken at new diagnosis, from a patient treated with antithyroid drugs. The receptor was isolated from a young man with Graves disease. CDR3 in DNA: TGTGCCAGCAGGAGCCCTCCAGGGTTACCGGGGCCGCAGCCCCAGCATTTT. Translating gives CASRSPPGLPGPQPQHF.